Each of the 30 T cell receptor beta chains below was sequenced from the same sample in a study of shared clonotypes between healthy human individuals. TCRdb's copy holds only in-frame clones and misses some; the assay was immunoSEQ multiplex PCR. The sample contains hundreds of thousands of clones, 60% to 75% of which appear only once. The sequenced sample was memory CD4+ T cells sorted from blood. The subset here: CD45RA-negative fraction. The source is a woman aged 30 to 39 in good health.

For the CDR3, the DNA is TGTGCCATCAGAGCGGGACAGGGGTCCGGGCGGACTGAAGCTTTCTTT. It translates to CAIRAGQGSGRTEAFF. This rearrangement joins TRBV10-3 to TRBJ1-1; 10 bases agree with TRBD1. Germline V gene lookup returns CDR1 ENHRY and CDR2 SYGVKD. V gave up 6 bases and J gave up 5 bases; unmatched junction bases: 12. The CDR3 covers 16 residues.

The sample holds a few counts of this clone. The V gene is TRBV7-6, the J gene TRBJ2-3, with D unclear. Germline V lookup: CDR1 SGHVS, CDR2 FNYEAQ. V gave up 5 bases and J gave up 3 bases, with 3 bases separating them. This CDR3 is built from 11 residues. CDR3 amino acids: CASSPTDTQYF. The CDR3 DNA reads TGTGCCAGCAGCCCGACAGATACGCAGTATTTT.

The CDR3 loop reads CASSPNKKDPVSYGYTF. CDR3 DNA sequence: TGTGCCAGCAGCCCGAATAAAAAGGACCCGGTTTCCTATGGCTACACCTTC. This chain uses TRBV5-8 with TRBJ1-2; no reliable D call. Germline loops: CDR1 SGHTS, CDR2 YDEGEE. V was clipped by 4 bases and J by 4 bases, with 23 bases between them. The CDR3 runs to 17 residues.

The rearrangement uses TRBV28 and TRBJ2-6; D unclear. The CDR3 is made up of 16 amino acids. The V end was cut by 3 bases, the J end by 3 bases, with 12 bases between. CDR1 and CDR2 from the germline V gene are MDHEN and SYDVKM. The CDR3 protein is CASSFPGFGGANVLTF. The CDR3 nucleotides are TGTGCCAGCAGTTTCCCCGGGTTCGGTGGGGCCAACGTCCTGACTTTC.

The rearrangement uses TRBV28 and TRBJ1-3; the D is unclear. Germline V gene lookup returns CDR1 MDHEN and CDR2 SYDVKM. The CDR3 totals 12 residues. Trimming stripped 3 bases from V and 4 bases from J, with 4 bases between. Here the CDR3 reads CASSFVGNTIYF. The CDR3 nucleotides are TGTGCCAGCAGTTTTGTAGGAAACACCATATATTTT. Together with reference TRBV28 and TRBJ1-3, the CDR3 gives the full variable domain: DVKVTQSSRYLVKRTGEKVFLECVQDMDHENMFWYRQDPGLGLRLIYFSYDVKMKEKGDIPEGYSVSREKKERFSLILESASTNQTSMYLCASSFVGNTIYFGEGSWLTVV.

V is TRBV5-6 and J is TRBJ2-3; TRBD2 matches 9 bases. The length of the CDR3 is 15 residues. Per the germline V gene, CDR1 is SGHDT and CDR2 is YYEEEE. The trim removed 4 bases at V and 6 bases at J, leaving 9 bases unmatched. CDR3 in amino acids: CASSRLAVTGDTQYF. The DNA of the CDR3 is TGTGCCAGCAGCCGACTAGCGGTCACCGGGGATACGCAGTATTTT.

With respect to this clone: This may arise from a read error, as a much more abundant clone is one base away. This sequence joins TRBV2 and TRBJ1-1, with D maybe TRBD1 (6 bases). The V and J ends lost 7 bases and 1 base respectively, with 7 bases between them. This CDR3 is 12 amino acids long. Germline V gene data show CDR1 as SNHLY and CDR2 as FYNNEI. The CDR3 loop reads CASKQGNTEAFF. The CDR3 region has the DNA TGTGCCAGCAAACAGGGGAACACTGAAGCTTTCTTT. The complete variable domain, with remaining parts taken from reference TRBV2 and TRBJ1-1, reads EPEVTQTPSHQVTQMGQEVILRCVPISNHLYFYWYRQILGQKVEFLVSFYNNEISEKSEIFDDQFSVERPDGSNFTLKIRSTKLEDSAMYFCASKQGNTEAFFGQGTRLTVV.

Comment on this clone: A much larger clone differs by one base, so this may be a read error. This CDR3 reads CASSSKTVYGYTF. The CDR3 DNA reads TGTGCCAGCAGTTCTAAGACCGTCTATGGCTACACCTTC. The gene calls are TRBV28 and TRBJ1-2; D remains unclear. CDR1 is MDHEN and CDR2 is SYDVKM in the germline V gene. Trimming cost V 4 bases and J 4 bases, with 10 bases left between them. The CDR3 is made up of 13 amino acids.

This chain uses TRBV14 with TRBJ2-1; D is uncertain. Germline V gene data show CDR1 as SGHDN and CDR2 as FVKESK. V was cut by 4 bases and J by 0 bases, with 13 bases left in between. The CDR3 totals 16 residues. The CDR3 sequence: CASSRSGSSSYNEQFF. Written as DNA, the CDR3 is TGTGCCAGCAGCCGTTCAGGCTCGAGCTCCTACAATGAGCAGTTCTTC.

The chain carries TRBV6-5 and TRBJ1-5, with D perhaps TRBD1 (6 bases). V was pared by 6 bases and J by 7 bases, with 16 bases between. Germline-derived CDR1 and CDR2 are MNHEY and SVGAGI. This CDR3 is built from 14 residues. In DNA, the CDR3 is TGTGCCAGCAGGCCGACAGGCCTTCGGCAGCCCCAGCATTTT. Protein: CASRPTGLRQPQHF.

The gene calls are TRBV2 and TRBJ2-2; tentative D call: TRBD1 (8 bases). The CDR3 has 17 residues. Germline assignment: CDR1 SNHLY and CDR2 FYNNEI. V dropped 6 bases and J dropped 4 bases, with 21 bases sitting between them. DNA for the CDR3: TGTGCCAGCAGGGAACAGGGGGGGACCTCGGTCACCGGGGAGCTGTTTTTT. This gives the protein CASREQGGTSVTGELFF.

This chain connects TRBV5-1 to TRBJ1-1, with D unresolved. The CDR3 loop spans 15 amino acids. Germline V gene lookup returns CDR1 SGHRS and CDR2 YFSETQ. The V and J ends lost 4 bases and 0 bases respectively, with 13 bases between them. CDR3 amino acids: CASSRNVGMNTEAFF. The CDR3 coding sequence is TGCGCCAGCAGCAGGAATGTGGGTATGAACACTGAAGCTTTCTTT.

This clone was found a few times. This chain uses TRBV4-1 with TRBJ2-3, with 9 nucleotides matching TRBD1. Germline V gene data show CDR1 as MGHRA and CDR2 as YSYEKL. J lost 4 bases, V lost 5 bases, and 7 bases had no gene match. The CDR3 consists of 15 residues. As DNA, the CDR3 is TGCGCCAGCAGCGAGTACAGGGGGCGGGCAGATACGCAGTATTTT. It encodes CASSEYRGRADTQYF.

A note on this clone: Other DNA variants within this sample encode the same CDR3. This chain connects TRBV28 to TRBJ1-5; TRBD1 aligns across 10 bases. The V and J ends lost 4 bases and 5 bases, in that order; junction bases with no gene match: 2. The germline V gene encodes CDR1 MDHEN and CDR2 SYDVKM. The CDR3 has 14 amino acids. CDR3 amino acids: CASSSGQGDQPQHF. DNA of the CDR3: TGTGCCAGCAGTTCAGGACAGGGGGATCAGCCCCAGCATTTT.

The chain links TRBV28 to TRBJ2-1; D not certain. In germline, CDR1 is MDHEN, CDR2 SYDVKM. The CDR3 is made up of 15 amino acids. The germline V and J ends were trimmed by 3 bases and 4 bases, with 13 bases remaining between them. In DNA form, the CDR3 reads TGTGCCAGCAGTTTGGCCCGTGGGCTGTACAATGAGCAGTTCTTC. This translates into CASSLARGLYNEQFF.

The V and J genes are TRBV28 and TRBJ2-5, with D perhaps given as TRBD1 or TRBD2 (5 bases each). In germline, CDR1 is MDHEN, CDR2 SYDVKM. This CDR3 contains 14 residues. V dropped 4 bases and J dropped 1 base, with 10 bases sitting between them. CDR3 sequence reads: CASSSGRIQETQYF. The CDR3 DNA sequence: TGTGCCAGCAGTTCGGGACGGATCCAAGAGACCCAGTACTTC.

This chain joins TRBV28 and TRBJ2-5; the D is unclear. CDR1 MDHEN and CDR2 SYDVKM come from the germline V gene. V shed 1 base and J shed 2 bases, with 23 bases lying between them. This CDR3 region has 19 residues. The CDR3 loop is CASSLLGWMSAPGQETQYF. The DNA of the CDR3 is TGTGCCAGCAGTTTATTAGGTTGGATGTCGGCCCCCGGGCAAGAGACCCAGTACTTC.

This clone was detected only once. The chain carries TRBV28 and TRBJ1-1; D gene unclear. Trimming left V 3 bases short and J 8 bases short, with 10 bases between. There are 12 residues in the CDR3. CDR1 is MDHEN, CDR2 SYDVKM, per germline. The CDR3 DNA follows: TGTGCCAGCAGTTTTCTGGGAGAGGAAGCTTTCTTT. This sequence encodes CASSFLGEEAFF.

The V and J genes are TRBV7-3 and TRBJ2-7; possible D gene TRBD2, 6 bases. CDR3 length: 15 amino acids. Germline assignment: CDR1 SGHTA and CDR2 FQGTGA. Between the trimmed V and J ends, which lost 4 bases and 1 base, there was a span of 14 bases. The CDR3, as DNA: TGTGCCAGCAGCTCCCAGGCGGGGCAATCCTACGAGCAGTACTTC. Protein product: CASSSQAGQSYEQYF.

The CDR3 here is CASSLDRENSPLHF. In DNA, the CDR3 is TGTGCCAGCAGCTTGGACAGGGAGAATTCACCCCTCCACTTT. The V and J genes are TRBV5-4 and TRBJ1-6; TRBD1 is a possible D gene (6 bases). CDR1 is SGHNT and CDR2 is YYREEE in the germline V gene (reference sequence). This CDR3 is 14 amino acids long. Trimming took off 0 bases at V and 7 bases at J, with 8 bases between the two ends.

This clone was counted between two and nine times. A much larger clone sits a single nucleotide away, making a read error possible. This chain uses TRBV28 with TRBJ2-7; D unclear. The germline V gene encodes CDR1 MDHEN and CDR2 SYDVKM. V was pared by 5 bases and J by 3 bases, with 5 bases between. The CDR3 covers 11 residues. This CDR3 is CASSHYYEQYF. CDR3 sequence (DNA): TGTGCCAGCAGTCACTACTACGAGCAGTACTTC.

Points on this clone: A single base separates this from a much larger clone, so it may be a read error. The chain combines TRBV7-9 with TRBJ2-2; no firm D call. The CDR3 covers 14 residues. Deletions cut 1 base from V and 1 base from J, with 4 bases between. Germline values: CDR1 SEHNR, CDR2 FQNEAQ (reference sequence). Here the CDR3 reads CASSLVGNTGELFF. For the CDR3, the DNA is TGTGCCAGCAGCTTAGTCGGGAACACCGGGGAGCTGTTTTTT.

The chain has TRBV6-6 and TRBJ2-1, with 14 bases fitting TRBD2. V gave up 6 bases and J gave up 9 bases; unmatched junction bases: 7. CDR3 length equals 15 residues. Germline CDR1 MNHNY, CDR2 SVGAGI (reference sequence). The CDR3 loop is CASSPTSGRGGEQFF. The CDR3 DNA reads TGTGCCAGCAGCCCGACTAGCGGGAGGGGCGGTGAGCAGTTCTTC.

This clone came up many times. The chain combines TRBV29-1 with TRBJ2-1; TRBD1 matches at 12 bases. From germline, CDR1 is SQVTM and CDR2 ANQGSEA. This CDR3 has 16 amino acids. The junction had 12 bases not matched to a gene; V was cut back by 4 bases and J by 8 bases. CDR3 region: CSVGFQGTGGKDEQFF. CDR3 DNA sequence: TGCAGCGTTGGTTTCCAGGGGACAGGGGGCAAGGATGAGCAGTTCTTC.

This clone showed up just once. The chain couples TRBV2 to TRBJ1-5; D not resolved. Looked up from germline, CDR1 is SNHLY and CDR2 is FYNNEI. Between the trimmed V and J ends, which lost 4 bases and 1 base, there was a span of 8 bases. There are 14 residues in the CDR3. CDR3 protein: CASSALRSNQPQHF. The CDR3 DNA reads as TGTGCCAGCAGTGCACTTAGGAGCAATCAGCCCCAGCATTTT.

In DNA form, the CDR3 reads TGTGCCAGCAGTTTAATCGGACTAGGCGCGAACACTGAAGCTTTCTTT. It encodes CASSLIGLGANTEAFF. This sequence joins TRBV27 and TRBJ1-1; D is uncertain. CDR1 MNHEY and CDR2 SMNVEV come from the germline V gene (reference sequence). There are 16 residues in the CDR3. V lost 2 bases, J lost 1 base, and 14 bases lay in between.

Remarks on this clone: With a far larger clone one base away, a read error is the likely cause. The chain carries TRBV7-2 and TRBJ2-7; TRBD1 or TRBD2 may be the D gene (5 bases each). V was shortened by 2 bases and J by 1 base, with 9 bases between the two germline ends. The CDR3 has 14 residues. Per the germline V gene, CDR1 is SGHTA and CDR2 is FQGNSA. The CDR3 here is CTSSLMRGSYEQYF. The CDR3 nucleotides are TGTACCAGCAGCTTAATGAGGGGATCCTACGAGCAGTACTTC.

The chain links TRBV11-2 to TRBJ2-7; 7 bases match TRBD1. This CDR3 region has 14 residues. V was pared by 3 bases and J by 5 bases, with 7 bases of the junction left unmatched. Per germline, CDR1 SGHAT and CDR2 FQNNGV. The CDR3 here is CASSLRQGRDEQYF. DNA for the CDR3: TGTGCCAGCAGCTTGCGACAGGGTCGCGACGAGCAGTACTTC.

The V gene is TRBV6-1, the J gene TRBJ1-1; 10 nucleotides line up with TRBD1. The CDR3 consists of 15 residues. CDR1 is MNHNS, CDR2 SASEGT, per germline. The V and J ends lost 5 bases and 6 bases, in that order; junction bases with no gene match: 9. CDR3 sequence: CASSPGGTGAAEAFF. The CDR3 nucleotides are TGTGCCAGCAGTCCTGGGGGGACAGGGGCCGCTGAAGCTTTCTTT.

Comment on this clone: This specimen includes other DNA sequences encoding the same CDR3. The chain has TRBV5-4 and TRBJ2-5; D is unresolved. In germline, CDR1 is SGHNT, CDR2 YYREEE (reference sequence). Trimming shortened V by 0 bases and J by 2 bases, and 5 bases separated the two germline ends. The CDR3 contains 13 residues. The CDR3 loop is CASSLGPQETQYF. The CDR3 coding sequence is TGTGCCAGCAGCTTGGGCCCGCAAGAGACCCAGTACTTC.